Listed below are T cell receptor beta chains from one sample, sequenced in a study of cytomegalovirus exposure and HLA in healthy donors. Measured with immunoSEQ multiplex PCR; TCRdb has only the in-frame clones, and not every one. The data hold 150,000 to 200,000 clones, with more than 75% observed a single time. Source material: PBMCs. These receptor sequences come from a young woman in good health and CMV-seronegative. The CDR3 runs from the conserved cysteine through the conserved F or W. A D gene is named only where the DNA matches it firmly. Where a row states a size, it is once, few, many or the class of an expanded clone; other rows omit it.

NA	NA	TRBV7-8	TRBJ2-2	CASSSNRGILPGELFF	TGTGCCAGCAGCTCAAACCGGGGTATATTGCCCGGGGAGCTGTTTTTT
NA	NA	TRBV2	TRBJ2-2	CASRDPVAGLNTGELFF	TGTGCCAGCAGGGACCCCGTGGCAGGACTGAACACCGGGGAGCTGTTTTTT
NA	TRBD2	TRBV2	TRBJ2-2	CASSARTSGSAGELFF	TGTGCCAGCAGTGCCCGGACTAGCGGGAGTGCCGGGGAGCTGTTTTTT
medium-sized	NA	TRBV6-4	TRBJ2-2	CASSDSFQRDTGELFF	TGTGCCAGCAGTGACTCTTTCCAGCGGGACACCGGGGAGCTGTTTTTT
NA	TRBD1	TRBV11-2	TRBJ2-7	CASSLVGTDSPYEQYF	TGTGCCAGCAGCTTAGTTGGGACAGATTCCCCCTACGAGCAGTACTTC
NA	TRBD1	TRBV5-1	TRBJ1-5	CASSLDGTGSQPQHF	TGCGCCAGCAGCTTGGATGGGACAGGGAGCCAGCCCCAGCATTTT
NA	NA	TRBV12-5	TRBJ2-7	CASDSRDKTYEQYF	TGTGCTAGCGACAGCCGGGACAAGACCTACGAGCAGTACTTC
NA	TRBD1	TRBV10-3	TRBJ1-1	CAIRAGTENTEAFF	TGTGCCATCAGAGCCGGGACAGAGAACACTGAAGCTTTCTTT
few	NA	TRBV18	TRBJ2-7	CASSPEGPYEQYF	TGTGCCAGCTCACCGGAGGGCCCCTACGAGCAGTACTTC
NA	NA	TRBV30	TRBJ1-1	CAWSEGGRWDTEAFF	TGTGCCTGGAGTGAAGGAGGGAGGTGGGACACTGAAGCTTTCTTT
NA	TRBD1	TRBV4-1	TRBJ2-1	CASSLQGTGYNEQFF	TGCGCCAGCAGCCTCCAGGGGACAGGCTACAATGAGCAGTTCTTC
NA	TRBD1	TRBV6-5	TRBJ1-1	CASSYGGTGGRTEAFF	TGTGCCAGCAGTTACGGGGGGACAGGGGGTCGCACTGAAGCTTTCTTT
NA	NA	TRBV6-1	TRBJ1-2	CASSLNSVLNYGYTF	TGTGCCAGCAGCCTCAACAGTGTCCTTAACTATGGCTACACCTTC
NA	NA	TRBV4-1	TRBJ2-1	CASSGGLYNEQFF	TGCGCCAGCAGCGGCGGCCTCTACAATGAGCAGTTCTTC
NA	TRBD1	TRBV7-8	TRBJ1-1	CASSAGQAQMNTEAFF	TGTGCCAGCAGCGCGGGACAGGCTCAAATGAACACTGAAGCTTTCTTT
NA	NA	TRBV7-5	TRBJ2-7	CVRSSRDRDHEQYF	TGTGTCAGAAGCTCCCGGGACAGGGACCACGAGCAGTACTTC
NA	TRBD1	TRBV6-5	TRBJ2-7	CASSYSWGQVYEQYF	TGTGCCAGCAGTTACTCCTGGGGACAGGTCTACGAGCAGTACTTC
NA	TRBD2	TRBV11-2	TRBJ2-1	CASSFGLAGGGEYNEQFF	TGTGCCAGCAGCTTTGGGCTAGCGGGAGGCGGAGAGTACAATGAGCAGTTCTTC
NA	NA	TRBV20-1	TRBJ2-3	CSGEGADTQYF	TGCAGCGGCGAGGGCGCAGATACGCAGTATTTT
NA	NA	TRBV10-3	TRBJ2-2	CAITKGHRGNTGELFF	TGTGCCATCACCAAGGGTCATAGGGGAAACACCGGGGAGCTGTTTTTT
NA	NA	TRBV5-4	TRBJ2-5	CASSHRGVKETQYF	TGTGCCAGCAGCCACCGCGGGGTCAAGGAGACCCAGTACTTC
NA	NA	TRBV30	TRBJ2-1	CAWSGSSYNEQFF	TGTGCCTGGAGCGGGAGCTCCTACAATGAGCAGTTCTTC
NA	TRBD2	TRBV7-9	TRBJ2-1	CASSFIGAGTSYNEQFF	TGTGCCAGCAGCTTCATTGGAGCGGGGACCTCCTACAATGAGCAGTTCTTC
many	TRBD1	TRBV29-1	TRBJ2-7	CSVAGTGSSYEQYF	TGCAGCGTTGCCGGGACAGGTTCGTCCTACGAGCAGTACTTC
once	NA	TRBV10-1	TRBJ2-1	CASSPQGQIYNEQFF	TGCGCCAGCAGTCCCCAGGGACAAATCTACAATGAGCAGTTCTTC
NA	TRBD1	TRBV19	TRBJ2-7	CASSNRGYEQYF	TGTGCCAGTAGCAACAGGGGCTACGAGCAGTACTTC
NA	NA	TRBV6-5	TRBJ2-1	CASSYSGPYNEQFF	TGTGCCAGCAGTTACTCTGGGCCTTACAATGAGCAGTTCTTC
NA	NA	TRBV4-2	TRBJ2-7	CASSQEVGVYYEQYF	TGTGCCAGCAGCCAAGAGGTGGGAGTCTACTACGAGCAGTACTTC
NA	TRBD2	TRBV7-7	TRBJ2-5	CASSLEAGGEETQYF	TGTGCCAGCAGCTTAGAAGCGGGAGGGGAAGAGACCCAGTACTTC
NA	NA	TRBV11-3	TRBJ2-7	CASSLNTGEQYF	TGTGCCAGCAGCTTAAATACAGGCGAGCAGTACTTC
NA	NA	TRBV18	TRBJ2-2	CASSPSAGETGELFF	TGTGCCAGCTCACCATCGGCAGGGGAGACCGGGGAGCTGTTTTTT
NA	TRBD2	TRBV19	TRBJ2-1	CASSMILAGYSSYNEQFF	TGTGCCAGTAGTATGATCTTAGCGGGATACAGCTCCTACAATGAGCAGTTCTTC
NA	NA	TRBV29-1	TRBJ1-1	CSVEERVLSTEAFF	TGCAGCGTTGAAGAACGGGTGCTGAGCACTGAAGCTTTCTTT
NA	TRBD1	TRBV10-2	TRBJ2-7	CASRVLGTGDSYEQYF	TGCGCCAGCAGAGTCTTAGGGACAGGTGATTCCTACGAGCAGTACTTC
NA	NA	TRBV6-4	TRBJ2-3	CASSERVSGTQYF	TGTGCCAGCAGTGAACGGGTATCTGGTACGCAGTATTTT
NA	NA	TRBV7-9	TRBJ1-1	CASTEVLNTEAFF	TGTGCCAGCACGGAGGTACTGAACACTGAAGCTTTCTTT
NA	TRBD1	TRBV4-1	TRBJ1-2	CASSQDRGQASYGYTF	TGCGCCAGCAGCCAAGATCGGGGACAGGCCAGCTATGGCTACACCTTC
NA	NA	TRBV18	TRBJ1-2	CASSPTSGEGYGYTF	TGTGCCAGCTCACCAACCTCGGGAGAGGGCTATGGCTACACCTTC
NA	NA	TRBV6-5	TRBJ1-3	CASSPDSSGNTIYF	TGTGCCAGCAGCCCGGACTCGTCTGGAAACACCATATATTTT